Listed here is a single T cell receptor (beta chain). V was shortened by 0 bases and J by 2 bases, with 7 bases between the two germline ends. Germline values: CDR1 ENHRY, CDR2 SYGVKD. The CDR3 runs to 15 residues. As handled by the study authors: Amplified reference gene primers provided the basis for estimating nucleated cell counts. Sequencing was performed with immunoSEQ multiplex PCR; in TCRdb, only in-frame clones are kept and a portion is missing. V, J and clone size are those of that table, while D and trimming were read from the DNA. The repertoire holds almost 100,000 clones, with about 89% as singletons. The record originates from a study of blood T cell repertoires in COVID-19. Whole-study context: Samples taken during acute and convalescent COVID-19 were collected in the United States, Italy and Spain. T cells, B-cell-depleted T cells, or PBMCs supplied cDNA or gDNA.

The receptor comes from a man aged 45 to 65 with acute or convalescent COVID-19. J is TRBJ2-2 and V is TRBV10-3; a weak D match, TRBD2 (6 bases). What was sequenced was peripheral blood. CDR3 loop: CAISESAGNTGELFF. The CDR3 DNA sequence: TGTGCCATCAGTGAGTCCGCGGGAAACACCGGGGAGCTGTTTTTT.